The 32 T cell receptor beta chains below come from one sample, sequenced in a study of cytotoxic CD8 clonotypes in ibrutinib-treated CLL (dated by TCRdb to the early 2020s). Libraries were built with the immunoSEQ multiplex PCR assay. TCRdb limited this immuneACCESS table to in-frame rearrangements with V and J called. A share of clones is missing; checked studies link under half to unresolved V genes, and the rest is unexplained. In all, the sample holds 50,000 to 65,000 clones, and roughly 71% of those were seen once. Clones ranked in the top ten supply about two fifths of the sample. In the paper's terms, the time point label means: more than 10 months on ibrutinib. The sequencing used PBMCs, collected after 12 months of ibrutinib treatment. These receptors all stem from a human donor with chronic lymphocytic leukemia.

The rearrangement uses TRBV4-3 and TRBJ2-7; weak D call: TRBD2 (5 bases). The CDR3 totals 16 residues. In germline, CDR1 is LGHNA, CDR2 YSLEER. The V end was cut by 0 bases, the J end by 0 bases, with 12 bases between. CDR3 nucleotides: TGCGCCAGCAGCCAAGAGGCGATAGCGTCCTCCTACGAGCAGTACTTC. Translation: CASSQEAIASSYEQYF.

This clone was observed a single time. This chain connects TRBV2 to TRBJ1-1; D gene ambiguous. The CDR3 has 13 residues. V was shortened by 6 bases and J by 6 bases, with 14 bases between the two germline ends. Germline CDR1 reads SNHLY; CDR2 reads FYNNEI. The CDR3 sequence: CASRQIFGAEAFF. The CDR3 bases are TGTGCCAGCAGACAGATTTTCGGGGCTGAAGCTTTCTTT. Using reference TRBV2 and TRBJ1-1 for the parts outside the CDR3, the full variable domain is EPEVTQTPSHQVTQMGQEVILRCVPISNHLYFYWYRQILGQKVEFLVSFYNNEISEKSEIFDDQFSVERPDGSNFTLKIRSTKLEDSAMYFCASRQIFGAEAFFGQGTRLTVV.

The rearrangement uses TRBV15 and TRBJ1-2; 7 nucleotides agree with TRBD1. V was clipped by 0 bases and J by 3 bases; unmatched bases: 7. CDR3 length equals 16 residues. Germline V gene sequence: CDR1 LNHNV, CDR2 YYDKDF (reference sequence). CDR3 bases: TGTGCCACCAGCAGAGACGGAGGGGGCATCTACTATGGCTACACCTTC. Translating it yields CATSRDGGGIYYGYTF.

This chain connects TRBV4-2 to TRBJ2-7; tentatively, D is TRBD2 (5 bases). V dropped 1 base and J dropped 6 bases, with 10 bases sitting between them. This CDR3 is built from 13 residues. In germline, CDR1 is LGHNA, CDR2 YNFKEQ. DNA for the CDR3: TGTGCCAGCAGCCAAGTGAGGGCGATCGAGCAGTACTTC. Translating it yields CASSQVRAIEQYF.

The sample holds a few counts of this clone. CDR3 bases: TGCGCCAGCAGCCTCGTTCCTGAAAAACTGTTTTTT. It encodes CASSLVPEKLFF. This sequence joins TRBV5-1 and TRBJ1-4; D is undetermined. V shed 4 bases and J shed 7 bases, with 8 bases lying between them. Germline CDR1 is SGHRS and CDR2 is YFSETQ. This CDR3 is 12 amino acids long.

The CDR3 DNA reads as TGTGCCAGTAGAAAGGGGCAGGGAGAGCCCCAGCATTTT. The encoded protein is CASRKGQGEPQHF. This chain links TRBV19 with TRBJ1-5; a possible D gene is TRBD1 (5 bases). Trimming cost V 6 bases and J 8 bases, with 14 bases left between them. Germline CDR1 reads LNHDA; CDR2 reads SQIVND (reference sequence). The CDR3 runs to 13 residues.

This rearrangement joins TRBV4-2 to TRBJ1-4; no firm D call. V was shortened by 1 base and J by 6 bases, with 12 bases between the two germline ends. CDR1 and CDR2 from the germline V gene are LGHNA and YNFKEQ. The CDR3 extends over 15 amino acids. The CDR3 bases are TGTGCCAGCAGCCAAGCACAAGGATCGGATGAAAAACTGTTTTTT. Translating gives CASSQAQGSDEKLFF.

This clone has a handful of counts. The chain combines TRBV11-3 with TRBJ2-2; TRBD1 matches at 10 bases. The CDR3 consists of 16 residues. The germline gives CDR1 SGHNT, CDR2 YENEEA. V shed 5 bases, J shed 1 base, and the junction held 4 bases outside the gene matches. CDR3 coding DNA: TGTGCCAGCAGCCTCCGGACAGGGGGGAACACCGGGGAGCTGTTTTTT. Its translation is CASSLRTGGNTGELFF.

This clone has just one count. The chain recombines TRBV6-5 with TRBJ2-6; D is uncertain. The length of the CDR3 is 13 residues. V lost 7 bases and J lost 7, with 11 bases in between. The germline V gene has CDR1 MNHEY and CDR2 SVGAGI. The CDR3 loop is CASKVGPANVLTF. The CDR3 nucleotides are TGTGCCAGCAAGGTAGGGCCTGCCAACGTCCTGACTTTC.

The chain recombines TRBV10-3 with TRBJ1-2; a possible D gene is TRBD1 (5 bases). The germline V gene has CDR1 ENHRY and CDR2 SYGVKD. The CDR3 runs to 13 residues. Deletions cut 2 bases from V and 6 bases from J, with 10 bases between. The CDR3 DNA is TGTGCCATCAGTGAGGCCAGGGAGGATGGCTACACCTTC. Amino acid sequence: CAISEAREDGYTF.

The chain links TRBV15 to TRBJ2-2; either TRBD1 or TRBD2 may fit D (6 bases each). Germline assignment: CDR1 LNHNV and CDR2 YYDKDF (reference sequence). V was shortened by 5 bases and J by 6 bases, with 13 bases between the two germline ends. The CDR3 is made up of 14 amino acids. The CDR3 DNA is TGTGCCACCAGCCGGGGGCAGACTTCCGGGGAGCTGTTTTTT. Translation: CATSRGQTSGELFF.

This chain connects TRBV15 to TRBJ1-2, with D possibly being TRBD1 (5 bases). Between the trimmed V and J ends, which lost 5 bases and 3 bases, there was a span of 16 bases. CDR3 length equals 15 residues. The germline V gene encodes CDR1 LNHNV and CDR2 YYDKDF (reference sequence). In DNA, the CDR3 is TGTGCCACCAGCTCCGGAGGGGAGGGGTACTATGGCTACACCTTC. It yields the protein CATSSGGEGYYGYTF.

The chain links TRBV5-1 to TRBJ2-1, with D tentatively TRBD2 (6 bases). This CDR3 region has 15 residues. V lost 4 bases to trimming and J lost 3 bases, with 14 bases between them. The germline V gene has CDR1 SGHRS and CDR2 YFSETQ. The chain's CDR3 is CASSVTPGLYNEQFF. The CDR3 DNA reads TGCGCCAGCAGCGTCACTCCGGGACTCTACAATGAGCAGTTCTTC.

This clone was counted only a few times. V gene TRBV7-5 combines with J gene TRBJ1-4. TRBV7-5 is recorded as a pseudogene. The CDR3 is 14 residues long. In nucleotides, the CDR3 is TGTGCCAGAAGCTTAAGCGATTTCAATGAAAAACTGTTTTTT. It translates to CARSLSDFNEKLFF.

The chain combines TRBV5-4 with TRBJ2-7, with 8 bases matching TRBD2. The CDR3 spans 15 residues. Per the germline V gene, CDR1 is SGHNT and CDR2 is YYREEE (reference sequence). V lost 0 bases and J lost 5; bases outside the gene matches: 7. The CDR3 sequence is CASSLEAGAVHEQYF. For the CDR3, the DNA is TGTGCCAGCAGCTTGGAAGCGGGAGCCGTACACGAGCAGTACTTC.

This clone appeared a few times. The J gene is TRBJ2-1, the V gene TRBV4-2; 9 bases are shared with TRBD2. Germline V gene lookup returns CDR1 LGHNA and CDR2 YNFKEQ. V shed 2 bases and J 8 bases; nucleotides not matched to a gene: 13. This CDR3 has 17 amino acids. CDR3 region: CASSQPRPGLAADEQFF. In nucleotides, the CDR3 is TGTGCCAGCAGCCAACCTCGGCCGGGACTAGCCGCAGATGAGCAGTTCTTC.

This chain connects TRBV21-1 to TRBJ2-3; no DNA check was done on the table's D call, TRBD2. TRBV21-1 is shown as a pseudogene. This CDR3 region has 16 residues. CDR3 residues: CASSSYVADSTDTQYF. The CDR3 bases are TGTGCCAGCAGCAGCTACGTAGCGGATAGCACAGATACGCAGTATTTT.

This clone came up once. The rearrangement links TRBV19 to TRBJ2-7, with D possibly matching TRBD2 (6 bases). Trimming left V 3 bases short and J 2 bases short, with 23 bases between. CDR3 size: 18 residues. The germline CDR1 and CDR2 sequences are LNHDA and SQIVND (reference sequence). The CDR3 region is CASSIIGSRGGITYEQYF. In DNA form, the CDR3 reads TGTGCCAGTAGTATCATAGGCTCCCGGGGCGGGATCACCTACGAGCAGTACTTC.

The rearrangement links TRBV5-4 to TRBJ2-2, with unresolved D. Germline CDR1 SGHNT, CDR2 YYREEE (reference sequence). The CDR3 is made up of 15 amino acids. The V end was cut by 4 bases, the J end by 1 base, with 11 bases between. In DNA, the CDR3 is TGTGCCAGCAGCCTCGGACCCATGAACACCGGGGAGCTGTTTTTT. Translation: CASSLGPMNTGELFF.

J is TRBJ2-6 and V is TRBV5-1; D possibly corresponds to TRBD2 (6 bases). Germline V CDR1 and CDR2: SGHRS, YFSETQ. V was pared by 3 bases and J by 2 bases, with 15 bases between. The CDR3 extends over 17 amino acids. CDR3 in DNA: TGCGCCAGCAGCTCGGAGGGGACTCTCGCTGGGGCCAACGTCCTGACTTTC. It encodes CASSSEGTLAGANVLTF.

This clone has just a few counts. Written as DNA, the CDR3 is TGCGCCAGCAGCCAAGATTTCCCCAGGGTCTACGAGCAGTACTTC. This sequence encodes CASSQDFPRVYEQYF. The gene calls are TRBV4-1 and TRBJ2-7; tentative D call: TRBD1 (5 bases). V was trimmed by 0 bases and J by 3 bases, leaving 12 bases between them. Germline V gene sequence: CDR1 MGHRA, CDR2 YSYEKL. The length of the CDR3 is 15 residues.

This chain links TRBV19 with TRBJ1-1; 7 nucleotides agree with TRBD1. This CDR3 is built from 15 residues. Germline values: CDR1 LNHDA, CDR2 SQIVND (reference sequence). V was pared by 2 bases and J by 0 bases, with 3 bases of the junction left unmatched. CDR3 sequence (DNA): TGTGCCAGTAGTATACCGGGACAGTTGAACACTGAAGCTTTCTTT. Translating gives CASSIPGQLNTEAFF.

The CDR3 loop reads CASSEQQGAGANVLTF. The CDR3 nucleotides are TGTGCCAGCAGTGAGCAACAGGGGGCTGGGGCCAACGTCCTGACTTTC. This chain links TRBV6-1 with TRBJ2-6; 8 positions match TRBD1. The germline V gene has CDR1 MNHNS and CDR2 SASEGT. The CDR3 is 16 amino acids. J lost 2 bases, V lost 3 bases, and 3 bases had no gene match.

The rearrangement links TRBV10-1 to TRBJ2-1; 7 nucleotides agree with TRBD2. Losses at the gene ends were 6 bases for V and 2 bases for J; bases not matched to a gene: 7. CDR3 length equals 15 residues. Germline loops: CDR1 WNHNN, CDR2 SYGVQD (reference sequence). CDR3 loop: CASRVGGTTYNEQFF. In DNA form, the CDR3 reads TGCGCCAGCAGGGTAGGCGGGACTACCTACAATGAGCAGTTCTTC.

The rearrangement uses TRBV19 and TRBJ1-3; tentative D call: TRBD1 (6 bases). The germline gives CDR1 LNHDA, CDR2 SQIVND (reference sequence). Trimming took off 5 bases at V and 0 bases at J, with 17 bases between the two ends. CDR3 size: 17 residues. In DNA, the CDR3 is TGTGCCAGTAGTGTTGCAGGGGCGCGGGACTCTGGAAACACCATATATTTT. Its protein is CASSVAGARDSGNTIYF.

The genes are TRBV18 and TRBJ2-2; TRBD1 aligns across 8 bases. The germline V gene has CDR1 KGHSH and CDR2 LQKENI. J was trimmed by 4 bases and V by 3 bases; bases with no gene match: 16. The CDR3 has 19 amino acids. Written as DNA, the CDR3 is TGTGCCAGCTCACCCTCTACCAAACGCAGGGGGCAGGGCACCGGGGAGCTGTTTTTT. Translation: CASSPSTKRRGQGTGELFF.

This chain connects TRBV27 to TRBJ2-3; D is undetermined. The CDR3 runs to 14 residues. V shed 5 bases and J shed 6 bases, with 15 bases lying between them. Germline CDR1 is MNHEY and CDR2 is SMNVEV (reference sequence). The CDR3 loop reads CASSLFPRVDTQYF. CDR3 DNA sequence: TGTGCCAGCAGTCTGTTCCCCCGGGTCGATACGCAGTATTTT.

The V call is TRBV5-1, the J call TRBJ2-6, with D unclear. Trimming took off 0 bases at V and 4 bases at J, with 5 bases between the two ends. This CDR3 is 14 amino acids long. Germline-derived CDR1 and CDR2 are SGHRS and YFSETQ. The CDR3, as DNA: TGCGCCAGCAGCTTGGGAGCCGGGGCCAACGTCCTGACTTTC. It yields the protein CASSLGAGANVLTF.

V and J are TRBV2 and TRBJ1-1, with D perhaps matching TRBD1 (6 bases). CDR3 size: 14 residues. CDR1 and CDR2 (germline): SNHLY, FYNNEI. V was shortened by 0 bases and J by 5 bases, with 10 bases between the two germline ends. DNA of the CDR3: TGTGCCAGCAGTGAAGCGGGGGCTGGGACTGAAGCTTTCTTT. It encodes CASSEAGAGTEAFF.

The CDR3 is CASRNHRGLTGELFF. The CDR3 DNA follows: TGTGCCAGCAGGAACCACAGGGGGCTGACCGGGGAGCTGTTTTTT. The rearrangement uses TRBV6-5 and TRBJ2-2, with TRBD1 matching over 9 bases. This CDR3 spans 15 amino acids. Germline trimming cut 6 bases from V and 5 bases from J; bases unmatched to any gene: 7. Germline CDR1 reads MNHEY; CDR2 reads SVGAGI.

The chain recombines TRBV11-2 with TRBJ2-5, with TRBD1 as a possible D gene (5 bases). V dropped 5 bases and J dropped 2 bases, with 15 bases sitting between them. The CDR3 consists of 15 residues. The germline CDR1 and CDR2 sequences are SGHAT and FQNNGV. The CDR3 sequence: CASSRYNRLQETQYF. The CDR3 region has the DNA TGTGCCAGCAGCCGATATAACAGGTTACAAGAGACCCAGTACTTC. The full variable domain, rest sourced from reference TRBV11-2 and TRBJ2-5, is EAGVAQSPRYKIIEKRQSVAFWCNPISGHATLYWYQQILGQGPKLLIQFQNNGVVDDSQLPKDRFSAERLKGVDSTLKIQPAKLEDSAVYLCASSRYNRLQETQYFGPGTRLLVL.

The rearrangement joins TRBV6-5 to TRBJ1-5, with D perhaps matching TRBD1 (6 bases). Germline V CDR1 and CDR2: MNHEY, SVGAGI. The CDR3 length is 12 residues. V gave up 10 bases and J gave up 4 bases, with 11 bases separating them. CDR3 sequence reads: CATKQGNQPQHF. As DNA, the CDR3 is TGTGCCACCAAACAGGGAAATCAGCCCCAGCATTTT.